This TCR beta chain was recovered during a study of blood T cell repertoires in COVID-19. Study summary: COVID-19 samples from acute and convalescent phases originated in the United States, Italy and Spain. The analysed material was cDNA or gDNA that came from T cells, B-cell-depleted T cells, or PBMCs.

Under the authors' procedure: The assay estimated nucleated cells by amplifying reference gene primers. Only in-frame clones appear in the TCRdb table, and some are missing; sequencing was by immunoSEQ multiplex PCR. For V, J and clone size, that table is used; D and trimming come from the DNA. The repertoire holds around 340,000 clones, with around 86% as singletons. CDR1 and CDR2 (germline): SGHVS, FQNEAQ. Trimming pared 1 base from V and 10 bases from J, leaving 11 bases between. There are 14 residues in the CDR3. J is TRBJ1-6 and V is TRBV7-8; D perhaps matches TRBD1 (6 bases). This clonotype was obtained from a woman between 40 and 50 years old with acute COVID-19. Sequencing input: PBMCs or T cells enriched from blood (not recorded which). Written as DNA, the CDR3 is TGTGCCAGCAGCTTAGATACAGGGCGGTCACCCCTCCACTTT. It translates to CASSLDTGRSPLHF. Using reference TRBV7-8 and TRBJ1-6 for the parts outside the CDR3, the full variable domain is GAGVSQSPRYKVAKRGQDVALRCDPISGHVSLFWYQQALGQGPEFLTYFQNEAQLDKSGLPSDRFFAERPEGSVSTLKIQRTQQEDSAVYLCASSLDTGRSPLHFGNGTRLTVT.